Below, one T cell receptor beta chain is given with its context. What it recognizes is unknown. Indicated time point: week 47, end of study. A single vaccine dose contained 300 ug of mutant IDH1 20-mer peptide, and topical imiquimod was used with it. This entry is derived from a study of a mutant IDH1 vaccine in newly diagnosed glioma. Sequencing used immunoSEQ multiplex PCR; TCRdb keeps in-frame clones, though not all of them. The sample has around 65,000 clones, roughly 80% seen once. Overall study findings and caveats: Top-clonotype changes in peripheral T cells seemed unrelated to pseudoprogression.

Germline assignment: CDR1 MNHEY and CDR2 SMNVEV (reference sequence). The V segment lost 2 bases and the J segment 3 bases; nucleotides outside the gene matches: 1. The CDR3 consists of 15 residues. Specimen: PBMCs, collected from a glioma patient whose treatment included an IDH1 peptide vaccine. The sequence came from a man younger than 40 with glioma. This rearrangement joins TRBV27 to TRBJ2-1; 10 nucleotides line up with TRBD2. CDR3 coding DNA: TGTGCCAGCAGTTTAAAGCGGGGGGGCTACAATGAGCAGTTCTTC. Translated, it gives CASSLKRGGYNEQFF.